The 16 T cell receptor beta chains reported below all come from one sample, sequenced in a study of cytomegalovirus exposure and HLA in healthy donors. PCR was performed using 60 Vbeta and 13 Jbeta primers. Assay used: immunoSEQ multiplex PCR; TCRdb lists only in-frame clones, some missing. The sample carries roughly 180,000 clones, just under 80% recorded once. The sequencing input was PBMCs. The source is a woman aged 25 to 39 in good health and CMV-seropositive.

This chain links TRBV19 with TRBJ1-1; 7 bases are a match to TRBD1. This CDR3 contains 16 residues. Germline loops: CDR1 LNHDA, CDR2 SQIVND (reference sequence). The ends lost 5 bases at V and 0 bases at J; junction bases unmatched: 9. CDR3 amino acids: CASSPLKGQMNTEAFF. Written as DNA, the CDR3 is TGTGCCAGTAGTCCACTTAAGGGACAGATGAACACTGAAGCTTTCTTT. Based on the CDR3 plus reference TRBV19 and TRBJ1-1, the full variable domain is DGGITQSPKYLFRKEGQNVTLSCEQNLNHDAMYWYRQDPGQGLRLIYYSQIVNDFQKGDIAEGYSVSREKKESFPLTVTSAQKNPTAFYLCASSPLKGQMNTEAFFGQGTRLTVV.

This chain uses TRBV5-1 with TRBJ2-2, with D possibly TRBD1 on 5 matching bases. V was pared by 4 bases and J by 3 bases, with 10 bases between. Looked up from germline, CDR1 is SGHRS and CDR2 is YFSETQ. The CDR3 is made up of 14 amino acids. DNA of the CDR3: TGCGCCAGCAGCCCCACGACAGACACCGGGGAGCTGTTTTTT. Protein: CASSPTTDTGELFF.

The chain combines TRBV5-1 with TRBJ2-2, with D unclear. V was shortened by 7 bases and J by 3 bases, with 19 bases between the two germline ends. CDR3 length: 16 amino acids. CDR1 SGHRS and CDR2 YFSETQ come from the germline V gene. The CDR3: CASWKEIRSDTGELFF. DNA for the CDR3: TGCGCCAGCTGGAAGGAGATCCGGTCAGACACCGGGGAGCTGTTTTTT.

The DNA for the CDR3 is TGTGCCAGCAGCTTATGGGGGGGGCTGGAGACCCAGTACTTC. Protein: CASSLWGGLETQYF. The J gene is TRBJ2-5, the V gene TRBV7-2; tentatively, D is TRBD2 (7 bases). CDR1 SGHTA and CDR2 FQGNSA come from the germline V gene. V lost 2 bases and J lost 5, with 12 bases in between. The CDR3 sequence is 14 residues long.

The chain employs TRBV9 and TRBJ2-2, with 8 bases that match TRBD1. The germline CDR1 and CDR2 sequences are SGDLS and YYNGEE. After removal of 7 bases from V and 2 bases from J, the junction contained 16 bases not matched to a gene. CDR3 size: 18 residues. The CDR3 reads CASGGVGDRSINTGELFF. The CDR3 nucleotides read TGTGCCAGCGGGGGAGTAGGGGACAGGTCAATTAACACCGGGGAGCTGTTTTTT.

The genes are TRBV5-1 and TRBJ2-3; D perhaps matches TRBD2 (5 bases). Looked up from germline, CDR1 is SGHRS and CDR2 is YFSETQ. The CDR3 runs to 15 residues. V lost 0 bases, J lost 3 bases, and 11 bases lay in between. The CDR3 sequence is CASSLVGSWTDTQYF. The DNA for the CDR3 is TGCGCCAGCAGCTTGGTGGGGAGTTGGACAGATACGCAGTATTTT.

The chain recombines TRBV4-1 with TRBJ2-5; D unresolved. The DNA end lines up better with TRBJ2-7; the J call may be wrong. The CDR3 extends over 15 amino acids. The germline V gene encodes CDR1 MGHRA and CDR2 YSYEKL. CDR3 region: CASSQGSGSPYEQYF. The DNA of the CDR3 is TGCGCCAGCAGCCAAGGGTCCGGGTCACCCTACGAGCAGTACTTC.

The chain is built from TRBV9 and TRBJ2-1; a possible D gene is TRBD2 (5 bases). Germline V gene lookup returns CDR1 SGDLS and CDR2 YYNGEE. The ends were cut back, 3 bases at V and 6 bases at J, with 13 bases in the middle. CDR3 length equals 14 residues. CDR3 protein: CASSAFGLANEQFF. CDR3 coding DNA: TGTGCCAGCAGCGCCTTTGGGCTAGCCAATGAGCAGTTCTTC.

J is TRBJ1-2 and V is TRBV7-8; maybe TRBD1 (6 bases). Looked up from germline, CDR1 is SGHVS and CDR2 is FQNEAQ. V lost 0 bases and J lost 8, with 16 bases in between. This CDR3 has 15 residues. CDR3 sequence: CASSLAVVLGAGYTF. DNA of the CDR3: TGTGCCAGCAGCTTAGCGGTAGTCTTGGGGGCCGGCTACACCTTC.

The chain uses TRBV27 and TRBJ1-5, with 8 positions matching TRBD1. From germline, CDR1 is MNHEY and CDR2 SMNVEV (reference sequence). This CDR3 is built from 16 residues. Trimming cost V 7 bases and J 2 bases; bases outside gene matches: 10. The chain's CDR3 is CASKTFTDRGNQPQHF. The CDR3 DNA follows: TGTGCCAGCAAAACTTTTACGGACAGGGGCAATCAGCCCCAGCATTTT.

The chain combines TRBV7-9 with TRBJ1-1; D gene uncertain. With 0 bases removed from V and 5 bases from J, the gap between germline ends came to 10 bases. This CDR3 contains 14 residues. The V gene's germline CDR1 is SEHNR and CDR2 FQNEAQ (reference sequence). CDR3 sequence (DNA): TGTGCCAGCAGCTTAGCGCAGAGGGTAACTGAAGCTTTCTTT. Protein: CASSLAQRVTEAFF.

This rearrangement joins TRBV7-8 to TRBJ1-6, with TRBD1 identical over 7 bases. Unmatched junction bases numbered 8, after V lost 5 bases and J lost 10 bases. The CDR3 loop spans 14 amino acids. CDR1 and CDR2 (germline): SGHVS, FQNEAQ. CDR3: CASSPTGVQSPLHF. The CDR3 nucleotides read TGTGCCAGCAGCCCTACAGGGGTTCAGTCACCCCTCCACTTT.

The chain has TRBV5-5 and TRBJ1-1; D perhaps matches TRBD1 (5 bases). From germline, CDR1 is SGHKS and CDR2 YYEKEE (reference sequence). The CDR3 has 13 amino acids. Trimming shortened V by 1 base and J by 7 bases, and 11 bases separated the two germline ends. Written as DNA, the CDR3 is TGTGCCAGCAGCTTGCAGACAGCCTTTGAAGCTTTCTTT. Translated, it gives CASSLQTAFEAFF.

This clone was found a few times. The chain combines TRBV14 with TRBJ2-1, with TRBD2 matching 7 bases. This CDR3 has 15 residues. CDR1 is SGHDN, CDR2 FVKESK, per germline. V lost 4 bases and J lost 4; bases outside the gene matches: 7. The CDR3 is CASSPTGGWYNEQFF. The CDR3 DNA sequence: TGTGCCAGCAGCCCGACGGGAGGATGGTACAATGAGCAGTTCTTC.

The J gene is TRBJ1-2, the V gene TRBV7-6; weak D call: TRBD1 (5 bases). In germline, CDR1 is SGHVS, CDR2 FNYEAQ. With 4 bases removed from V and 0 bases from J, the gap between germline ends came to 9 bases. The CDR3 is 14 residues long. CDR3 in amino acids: CASSSDTANYGYTF. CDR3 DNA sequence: TGTGCCAGCAGCTCGGACACGGCTAACTATGGCTACACCTTC.

The CDR3 DNA reads as TGTGCCAGCAGCACCGGGGAGACCCAGTACTTC. Translating gives CASSTGETQYF. The V call is TRBV7-9, the J call TRBJ2-5; no clear D gene. V lost 5 bases, J lost 5 bases, and 6 bases lay in between. From germline, CDR1 is SEHNR and CDR2 FQNEAQ (reference sequence). CDR3 length: 11 amino acids.